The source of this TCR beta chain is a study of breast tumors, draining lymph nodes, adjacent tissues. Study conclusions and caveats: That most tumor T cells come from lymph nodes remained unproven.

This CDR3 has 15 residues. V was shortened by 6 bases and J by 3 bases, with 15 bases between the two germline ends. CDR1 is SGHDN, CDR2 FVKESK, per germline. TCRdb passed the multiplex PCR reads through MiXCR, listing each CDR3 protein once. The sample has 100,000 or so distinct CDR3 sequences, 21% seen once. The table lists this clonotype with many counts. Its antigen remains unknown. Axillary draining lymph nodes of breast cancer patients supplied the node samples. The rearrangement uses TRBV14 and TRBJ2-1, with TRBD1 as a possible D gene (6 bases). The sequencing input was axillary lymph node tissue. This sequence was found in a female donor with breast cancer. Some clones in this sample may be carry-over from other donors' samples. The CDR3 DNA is TGTGCCAGCAGTCTCGGACAGATTAACTACAATGAGCAGTTCTTC. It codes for CASSLGQINYNEQFF.